This entry lists 8 T cell receptor beta chains sequenced from one sample in a study of blood T cell repertoires in COVID-19 (TCRdb year 2020). Libraries came from the immunoSEQ multiplex PCR assay. TCRdb retrieved this table from immuneACCESS and kept in-frame rearrangements only. Not all clones are present; in checked studies, unresolved V genes account for under half, and no reason is known for the remainder. For this sample there are fewer than 35,000 clones; approximately 85% appear just once. The ten largest make up about 9.7% of the sample. Input material: peripheral blood. These receptors all come from an elderly man with active COVID-19.

This clone was found a few times. V usage is TRBV3-1 (or the pseudogene TRBV3-2) and J usage is TRBJ1-4; 9 bases line up with TRBD1. The CDR3 sequence is 16 residues long. The junction had 12 bases not matched to a gene; V was cut back by 7 bases and J by 6 bases. The germline gives CDR1 LGHDT, CDR2 YNNKEL (reference sequence). The CDR3 DNA reads as TGTGCCAGCACGGGACAGGGTCCGTTTGTTTATGAAAAACTGTTTTTT. Protein product: CASTGQGPFVYEKLFF.

In its sample, this clone was seen once. The chain has TRBV10-3 and TRBJ2-1; 10 nucleotides agree with TRBD2. Germline V gives CDR1 ENHRY, CDR2 SYGVKD. The V gene end was trimmed by 10 bases and the J gene end by 3 bases; junction bases not matched to a gene: 6. This CDR3 spans 14 amino acids. CDR3 loop: CATKAGGSYNEQFF. In DNA, the CDR3 is TGTGCCACCAAAGCGGGGGGGAGCTACAATGAGCAGTTCTTC.

This chain connects TRBV9 to TRBJ1-1; the D gene is possibly TRBD1 (5 bases). The V gene's germline CDR1 is SGDLS and CDR2 YYNGEE. V was clipped by 3 bases and J by 10 bases, with 13 bases between them. This CDR3 is built from 12 residues. CDR3 in amino acids: CASSAQGRVAFF. CDR3 sequence (DNA): TGTGCCAGCAGCGCCCAGGGTCGAGTAGCTTTCTTT.

The V and J genes are TRBV7-2 and TRBJ2-5; 7 bases match TRBD1. The CDR3 loop spans 13 amino acids. Unmatched junction bases numbered 5, after V lost 5 bases and J lost 5 bases. Germline CDR1 SGHTA, CDR2 FQGNSA. This CDR3 reads CASSKGQSETQYF. DNA for the CDR3: TGTGCCAGCAGCAAGGGACAGTCGGAGACCCAGTACTTC.

The chain couples TRBV29-1 to TRBJ2-1, with a possible D match to TRBD2 (5 bases). The germline gives CDR1 SQVTM, CDR2 ANQGSEA. This CDR3 comprises 14 residues. V was clipped by 7 bases and J by 0 bases, with 13 bases between them. CDR3 loop: CSADGESSYNEQFF. As DNA, the CDR3 is TGCAGCGCCGACGGGGAGAGCTCCTACAATGAGCAGTTCTTC.

In this sample, this clone turned up once. The chain employs TRBV4-1 and TRBJ2-7, with 11 bases matching TRBD1. V shed 0 bases and J 8 bases; nucleotides not matched to a gene: 12. In germline, CDR1 is MGHRA, CDR2 YSYEKL. This CDR3 region has 17 residues. The CDR3 DNA sequence: TGCGCCAGCAGCCAAGATCTCTTAGGGACAGGGGGTTCAAAGCAGTACTTC. Protein: CASSQDLLGTGGSKQYF.

This rearrangement joins TRBV19 to TRBJ2-1; 9 bases match TRBD1. V gave up 5 bases and J gave up 3 bases; unmatched junction bases: 2. Germline CDR1 is LNHDA and CDR2 is SQIVND (reference sequence). The length of the CDR3 is 14 residues. In DNA, the CDR3 is TGTGCCAGTAGTCCGGGACAGGGCTACAATGAGCAGTTCTTC. The encoded protein is CASSPGQGYNEQFF.

This rearrangement joins TRBV19 to TRBJ2-2; 7 positions match TRBD1. Germline assignment: CDR1 LNHDA and CDR2 SQIVND (reference sequence). Trimming took 4 bases from V and 0 from J; bases not matched to a gene: 2. The CDR3 covers 15 residues. CDR3 in amino acids: CASSSQGANTGELFF. The CDR3 DNA follows: TGTGCCAGTAGTAGCCAGGGGGCGAACACCGGGGAGCTGTTTTTT.